This T cell receptor (beta chain) derives from a study of T cells in Graves' hyperthyroidism and ophthalmopathy. Clinical symptoms, serum thyroxine and TRAb, thyroid ultrasound and orbital computed tomography together formed the diagnostic basis. Study-level points and caveats: The model's output predicted ophthalmopathy at a median of about 5.9 months prior to onset. Researchers found most expanded thyroid clonotypes above 0.001 in blood as well. Ophthalmopathy and stable hyperthyroidism were separated by a 13 V-J model.

CDR1 is MDHEN and CDR2 is SYDVKM in the germline V gene. The ends lost 9 bases at V and 1 base at J; junction bases unmatched: 7. CDR3 size: 14 residues. Using RNA transcripts as the source, TCR beta CDR3 regions were amplified. Carried out on the TCR CDR3, a first-round RT-PCR used the HTBI primer set. From the multiplex PCR reads, TCRdb called clonotypes with MiXCR, one entry per CDR3 protein. Of 500,000 to 600,000 distinct CDR3 sequences in the sample, around 50% were seen once. Comment on this clonotype: Its specificity is not known.

Sample: peripheral blood or thyroid tissue (not recorded which). The chain recombines TRBV28 with TRBJ2-7; the match to TRBD1 covers 9 bases. The receptor comes from an adult woman with Graves' disease, either hyperthyroidism or ophthalmopathy (not recorded which). The CDR3 here is CASQTGTGSYEQYF. As DNA, the CDR3 is TGTGCCAGTCAAACCGGGACAGGGTCCTACGAGCAGTACTTC.